Below, 27 T cell receptor beta chains from the same sample are listed, as sequenced in a study of T cells after yellow fever vaccination. One entry per CDR3 protein results from TCRdb running MiXCR on the 5' RACE reads. The table lists around 30,000 distinct CDR3 sequences, roughly 6% of them singletons, with roughly 25% in the top ten. The sample here was PBMCs, either bulk or a sorted T-cell subset (CD4+, CD8+, memory, or dextramer-sorted; not recorded which), taken on the day of the yellow fever booster vaccination. Receptors originate from a man between 25 and 39 years old who received the YFV17D yellow fever vaccine.

This chain connects TRBV7-2 to TRBJ2-7; D is unclear. CDR1 and CDR2 from the germline V gene are SGHTA and FQGNSA. The CDR3 consists of 12 residues. V lost 4 bases and J 3 bases, leaving 7 bases between the germline ends. CDR3 DNA sequence: TGTGCCAGCAGCTCCAATAACTACGAGCAGTACTTC. Protein: CASSSNNYEQYF.

The chain has TRBV30 and TRBJ2-3; either TRBD1 or TRBD2 may supply D (5 bases each). V lost 7 bases to trimming and J lost 1 base, with 12 bases between them. This CDR3 contains 13 residues. CDR1 GTSNPN and CDR2 SVGIG come from the germline V gene (reference sequence). CDR3 region: CALPMGGTDTQYF. CDR3 DNA: TGTGCCTTACCAATGGGGGGCACAGATACGCAGTATTTT.

This clonotype has a count of ten or more. The rearrangement joins TRBV5-6 to TRBJ1-5, with 7 bases that match TRBD1. Germline V CDR1 and CDR2: SGHDT, YYEEEE. V lost 4 bases and J lost 6; bases outside the gene matches: 10. This CDR3 region has 15 residues. CDR3 loop: CASSLSGGWGQPQHF. The CDR3 DNA sequence: TGTGCCAGCAGCCTGTCAGGGGGATGGGGTCAGCCCCAGCATTTT.

In its sample, this clonotype was seen a few times. The chain couples TRBV5-1 to TRBJ2-3; D is perhaps TRBD2 (7 bases). Germline CDR1 SGHRS, CDR2 YFSETQ. V gave up 5 bases and J gave up 0 bases, with 16 bases separating them. The CDR3 sequence is 16 residues long. CDR3 in amino acids: CASRRGGSPSTDTQYF. The CDR3 nucleotides are TGCGCCAGCAGGCGCGGGGGCTCACCTAGCACAGATACGCAGTATTTT.

This clonotype was picked up a small number of times. The V call is TRBV27, the J call TRBJ2-6; D is perhaps TRBD1 (6 bases). Trimming cost V 4 bases and J 4 bases, with 17 bases left between them. From germline, CDR1 is MNHEY and CDR2 SMNVEV (reference sequence). The CDR3 has 17 residues. CDR3 in DNA: TGTGCCAGCAGTTCCCCAGGACAAGGGGGAGGGGCCAACGTCCTGACTTTC. Protein product: CASSSPGQGGGANVLTF.

This clonotype came up many times. The chain combines TRBV2 with TRBJ2-2; D is unclear. This CDR3 is 14 amino acids long. V was shortened by 4 bases and J by 3 bases, with 9 bases between the two germline ends. From germline, CDR1 is SNHLY and CDR2 FYNNEI. The CDR3 bases are TGTGCCAGCAGTGTACGTTGGGACACCGGGGAGCTGTTTTTT. Encoded protein: CASSVRWDTGELFF.

In this sample, this clonotype turned up many times. The chain recombines TRBV6-5 with TRBJ2-1; D perhaps matches TRBD2 (6 bases). The CDR3 loop spans 15 amino acids. With 6 bases removed from V and 1 base from J, the gap between germline ends came to 13 bases. CDR1 MNHEY and CDR2 SVGAGI come from the germline V gene. CDR3 nucleotides: TGTGCCAGCAGCTACGCTCTAGCGTCCTACAATGAGCAGTTCTTC. Its translation: CASSYALASYNEQFF.

This clonotype has a count of ten or more. The V and J genes are TRBV3-1 and TRBJ1-5; D remains unclear. This CDR3 has 15 residues. The V gene lost 1 base and the J gene lost 4 bases, with 11 bases spanning the gap. Germline V gene data show CDR1 as LGHDT and CDR2 as YNNKEL (reference sequence). The DNA for the CDR3 is TGTGCCAGCAGCCAAGGAGCGAACGAGAATCAGCCCCAGCATTTT. The encoded protein is CASSQGANENQPQHF.

This clonotype was counted many times. Here the CDR3 DNA reads TGTGCCACCATGACAGGGGAGGTCTATGGCTACACCTTC. It is translated as CATMTGEVYGYTF. J is TRBJ1-2 and V is TRBV10-3; 8 nucleotides align to TRBD1. CDR1 is ENHRY and CDR2 is SYGVKD in the germline V gene. V lost 10 bases and J lost 4; bases outside the gene matches: 8. This CDR3 comprises 13 residues.

The table lists this clonotype with many counts. The V and J genes are TRBV20-1 and TRBJ2-1, with TRBD2 matching over 7 bases. Germline V gene lookup returns CDR1 DFQATT and CDR2 SNEGSKA (reference sequence). The CDR3 has 15 amino acids. The V segment lost 2 bases and the J segment 4 bases; nucleotides outside the gene matches: 8. For the CDR3, the DNA is TGCAGTGCTAGAACTGGACTAGGGGCTTACAATGAGCAGTTCTTC. Translating it yields CSARTGLGAYNEQFF.

This clonotype came up many times. V gene TRBV15 combines with J gene TRBJ2-1; tentatively, D is TRBD2 (6 bases). The CDR3 has 14 amino acids. V lost 5 bases to trimming and J lost 7 bases, with 15 bases between them. Per germline, CDR1 LNHNV and CDR2 YYDKDF (reference sequence). The CDR3 is CATSGREIGNEQFF. The CDR3 coding sequence is TGTGCCACCAGCGGACGGGAGATCGGGAATGAGCAGTTCTTC.

This clonotype was seen more than once but under ten times. This chain uses TRBV18 with TRBJ2-3, with 9 nucleotides matching TRBD1. The CDR3 loop spans 17 amino acids. Trimming cost V 3 bases and J 2 bases; bases outside gene matches: 9. Per the germline V gene, CDR1 is KGHSH and CDR2 is LQKENI. CDR3 region: CASSPRDRGLDTDTQYF. In DNA form, the CDR3 reads TGTGCCAGCTCACCCCGCGACAGGGGGTTGGACACAGATACGCAGTATTTT.

This clonotype came up many times. The chain has TRBV9 and TRBJ2-7, with D maybe TRBD2 (6 bases). The CDR3 runs 14 residues. Per germline, CDR1 SGDLS and CDR2 YYNGEE. Trimming took 1 base from V and 3 from J, leaving 11 bases between them. The CDR3 loop is CASSVTPGSYEQYF. The CDR3 DNA reads as TGTGCCAGCAGCGTAACGCCCGGGAGCTACGAGCAGTACTTC.

This clonotype has ten or more counts. The V and J genes are TRBV11-2 and TRBJ1-1; D gene ambiguous. CDR3 length: 14 amino acids. V lost 1 base to trimming and J lost 8 bases, with 14 bases between them. Germline CDR1 reads SGHAT; CDR2 reads FQNNGV. CDR3 in DNA: TGTGCCAGCAGCTTAGTAGAAAGGACGGTCGAAGCTTTCTTT. It yields the protein CASSLVERTVEAFF.

This clonotype was found a few times. V gene TRBV15 combines with J gene TRBJ2-7; D might be TRBD1 (6 bases). This CDR3 has 14 residues. CDR1 and CDR2 from the germline V gene are LNHNV and YYDKDF (reference sequence). Trimming stripped 1 base from V and 12 bases from J, with 19 bases between. The CDR3 region has the DNA TGTGCCACCAGCAGAGCCCCCACAGGGAGTCTGTTGTACTTC. It is translated as CATSRAPTGSLLYF.

In DNA form, the CDR3 reads TGCAGTGCCTGGACAGGGGACAATTCACCCCTCCACTTT. Its protein is CSAWTGDNSPLHF. The chain has TRBV20-1 and TRBJ1-6; 9 bases map to TRBD1. V was clipped by 6 bases and J by 7 bases; unmatched bases: 4. Germline lookup yields CDR1 DFQATT and CDR2 SNEGSKA (reference sequence). This CDR3 spans 13 amino acids.

This clonotype was detected ten times or more. The V gene is TRBV18, the J gene TRBJ1-6; D might be TRBD1 (6 bases). The CDR3 spans 18 residues. V dropped 5 bases and J dropped 2 bases, with 19 bases sitting between them. Per the germline V gene, CDR1 is KGHSH and CDR2 is LQKENI. The CDR3 bases are TGTGCCAGCTCAGCACAGGGCGCGTCGATCGCCTATAATTCACCCCTCCACTTT. The encoded protein is CASSAQGASIAYNSPLHF.

This clonotype has ten or more counts. V and J are TRBV3-1 and TRBJ2-7; 15 bases agree with TRBD2. Losses at the gene ends were 4 bases for V and 4 bases for J; bases not matched to a gene: 2. The CDR3 loop spans 15 amino acids. Per the germline V gene, CDR1 is LGHDT and CDR2 is YNNKEL (reference sequence). CDR3 bases: TGTGCCAGCAGCCTTGGGACTAGCGGGAGGTACGAGCAGTACTTC. Encoded protein: CASSLGTSGRYEQYF.

This clonotype has ten or more counts. This chain joins TRBV28 and TRBJ2-4; 8 bases are a match to TRBD2. The CDR3 has 16 amino acids. Trimming took 1 base from V and 6 from J; bases not matched to a gene: 8. The germline V gene has CDR1 MDHEN and CDR2 SYDVKM. CDR3 coding DNA: TGTGCCAGCAGTTTATTCGGGAGGGCCGACGGAAACATTCAGTACTTC. This translates into CASSLFGRADGNIQYF. Looking up the rest from reference TRBV28 and TRBJ2-4 gives the full variable domain: DVKVTQSSRYLVKRTGEKVFLECVQDMDHENMFWYRQDPGLGLRLIYFSYDVKMKEKGDIPEGYSVSREKKERFSLILESASTNQTSMYLCASSLFGRADGNIQYFGAGTRLSVL.

In this sample, this clonotype turned up many times. This rearrangement joins TRBV20-1 to TRBJ1-5; no clear D. Looked up from germline, CDR1 is DFQATT and CDR2 is SNEGSKA (reference sequence). Trimming left V 3 bases short and J 4 bases short, with 4 bases between. This CDR3 spans 11 amino acids. Written as DNA, the CDR3 is TGCAGTGCTAGGGGGAATCAGCCCCAGCATTTT. The encoded protein is CSARGNQPQHF.

The chain employs TRBV7-2 and TRBJ1-1; D gene uncertain. V was cut by 4 bases and J by 0 bases, with 9 bases left in between. Germline V gene lookup returns CDR1 SGHTA and CDR2 FQGNSA. CDR3 length: 14 amino acids. DNA of the CDR3: TGTGCCAGCAGCTATACAGTCATGAACACTGAAGCTTTCTTT. This translates into CASSYTVMNTEAFF.

The genes are TRBV18 and TRBJ1-1; perhaps TRBD1 as D (6 bases). Per the germline V gene, CDR1 is KGHSH and CDR2 is LQKENI. This CDR3 is 12 amino acids long. V lost 0 bases and J 11 bases, leaving 10 bases between the germline ends. DNA of the CDR3: TGTGCCAGCTCACCACCCACAGGGCACGCTTTCTTT. It translates to CASSPPTGHAFF.

This clonotype was counted at least ten times. In nucleotides, the CDR3 is TGTGCCATCAGTGAGTCGATCGTCGATGAGCAGTTCTTC. It encodes CAISESIVDEQFF. The chain uses TRBV10-3 and TRBJ2-1, with D unclear. The CDR3 runs 13 residues. V was pared by 0 bases and J by 8 bases, with 8 bases between. Germline CDR1 is ENHRY and CDR2 is SYGVKD.

J is TRBJ2-5 and V is TRBV6-5, with D tentatively TRBD1 (5 bases). The germline V gene has CDR1 MNHEY and CDR2 SVGAGI. V was pared by 3 bases and J by 4 bases, with 12 bases between. The CDR3 has 14 amino acids. This CDR3 reads CASSYVNRRETQYF. The CDR3 nucleotides read TGTGCCAGCAGTTATGTTAACAGGAGAGAGACCCAGTACTTC.

The chain couples TRBV20-1 to TRBJ2-7, with D perhaps TRBD1 or TRBD2 (5 bases each). CDR1 is DFQATT and CDR2 is SNEGSKA in the germline V gene (reference sequence). This CDR3 comprises 13 residues. The V end was cut by 3 bases, the J end by 2 bases, with 11 bases between. The CDR3 nucleotides read TGCAGTGCTAGCGGGACGGAGGCCTACGAGCAGTACTTC. Protein product: CSASGTEAYEQYF.

This clonotype was observed a handful of times. The chain recombines TRBV4-2 with TRBJ1-3; possible D gene TRBD1, 5 bases. The germline CDR1 and CDR2 sequences are LGHNA and YNFKEQ. The V gene lost 2 bases and the J gene lost 3 bases, with 11 bases spanning the gap. The CDR3 loop spans 15 amino acids. CDR3 sequence (DNA): TGTGCCAGCAGCCAACGAGGGGTTGGTGGAAACACCATATATTTT. It translates to CASSQRGVGGNTIYF.

A few counts support this clonotype. The rearrangement joins TRBV4-3 to TRBJ1-5; D remains ambiguous. Germline V gene lookup returns CDR1 LGHNA and CDR2 YSLEER. V shed 1 base and J shed 7 bases, with 11 bases lying between them. The CDR3 spans 14 residues. The CDR3 coding sequence is TGCGCCAGCAGCCAAGTTTTCGGGAGCCAGCCCCAGCATTTT. It specifies CASSQVFGSQPQHF.